This entry lists 30 T cell receptor beta chains sequenced from one sample in a study of shared clonotypes between healthy human individuals. Sequenced by immunoSEQ multiplex PCR; TCRdb stores in-frame clones only, minus some. Among a few million clones listed, approximately 94% were seen once. The sequencing sample was made of naive CD4+ T cells sorted from blood. Subset described: CD45RA+ positively selected. These receptors came from a man aged 18 to 35 in good health.

The chain uses TRBV5-1 and TRBJ1-1; tentative D call: TRBD1 (5 bases). Germline V gene sequence: CDR1 SGHRS, CDR2 YFSETQ. The ends were cut back, 1 base at V and 4 bases at J, with 11 bases in the middle. This CDR3 contains 14 residues. The CDR3 loop is CASSLQGLVTEAFF. Written as DNA, the CDR3 is TGCGCCAGCAGCTTGCAGGGATTGGTCACTGAAGCTTTCTTT.

The chain employs TRBV30 and TRBJ2-5, with D unclear. V lost 5 bases, J lost 1 base, and 5 bases lay in between. Germline values: CDR1 GTSNPN, CDR2 SVGIG (reference sequence). The CDR3 has 11 amino acids. CDR3 loop: CAWASQETQYF. The CDR3, as DNA: TGTGCCTGGGCTAGCCAAGAGACCCAGTACTTC.

Comment on this clone: In the same sample, other DNA sequences code for this CDR3. The gene calls are TRBV5-1 and TRBJ1-1, with a tentative D call TRBD1 (5 bases). The V gene lost 4 bases and the J gene lost 1 base, with 11 bases spanning the gap. Germline CDR1 and CDR2: SGHRS and YFSETQ. The length of the CDR3 is 14 residues. CDR3 nucleotide sequence: TGCGCCAGCAGCCCCGGGACCGCGAACACTGAAGCTTTCTTT. As protein: CASSPGTANTEAFF.

The chain employs TRBV10-1 and TRBJ2-3, with a possible D match to TRBD1 (6 bases). The germline V and J ends were trimmed by 8 bases and 0 bases, with 12 bases remaining between them. This CDR3 comprises 14 residues. The V gene's germline CDR1 is WNHNN and CDR2 SYGVQD (reference sequence). The CDR3 nucleotides read TGCGCCAGCTCCGGACAGACCAGCACAGATACGCAGTATTTT. As protein: CASSGQTSTDTQYF.

V and J are TRBV6-1 and TRBJ2-1, with 8 bases aligning to TRBD2. Trimming took 6 bases from V and 3 from J; bases not matched to a gene: 4. CDR1 and CDR2 (germline): MNHNS, SASEGT. The CDR3 length is 14 residues. The CDR3 sequence is CASRAGVRYNEQFF. The CDR3 region has the DNA TGTGCCAGCAGAGCGGGAGTTCGCTACAATGAGCAGTTCTTC.

Remarks on this clone: The identical CDR3 is also encoded by other nucleotide sequences in the sample. The chain uses TRBV5-1 and TRBJ1-1, with a weak D call TRBD1 (5 bases). Per germline, CDR1 SGHRS and CDR2 YFSETQ. V was clipped by 0 bases and J by 1 base, with 7 bases between them. The CDR3 extends over 14 amino acids. The CDR3 sequence is CASSLDGGNTEAFF. CDR3 sequence (DNA): TGCGCCAGCAGCTTGGATGGGGGGAACACTGAAGCTTTCTTT.

V usage is TRBV5-5 and J usage is TRBJ2-3; 8 nucleotides line up with TRBD2. Germline CDR1 and CDR2: SGHKS and YYEKEE (reference sequence). The CDR3 is 20 residues long. Trimming removed 4 bases from V and 2 bases from J; junction bases left unmatched: 21. The CDR3 reads CASSRRGTSGSVGFTDTQYF. In nucleotides, the CDR3 is TGTGCCAGCAGCCGTCGCGGGACTAGTGGTTCCGTAGGATTCACAGATACGCAGTATTTT.

CDR3 loop: CASSKDQGVGEKLFF. The CDR3 DNA sequence: TGTGCCAGCAGTAAAGACCAGGGCGTTGGAGAAAAACTGTTTTTT. V and J are TRBV28 and TRBJ1-4, with D possibly TRBD1 on 5 matching bases. CDR3 size: 15 residues. V lost 5 bases to trimming and J lost 8 bases, with 18 bases between them. Germline CDR1 is MDHEN and CDR2 is SYDVKM.

The J gene is TRBJ1-5, the V gene TRBV19, with 9 bases aligning to TRBD1. Germline values: CDR1 LNHDA, CDR2 SQIVND (reference sequence). This CDR3 is 15 amino acids long. V was clipped by 4 bases and J by 0 bases; unmatched bases: 1. The DNA of the CDR3 is TGTGCCAGTAGTAGGGACAGGGCTAGCAATCAGCCCCAGCATTTT. This codes for CASSRDRASNQPQHF. Looking up the rest from reference TRBV19 and TRBJ1-5 gives the full variable domain: DGGITQSPKYLFRKEGQNVTLSCEQNLNHDAMYWYRQDPGQGLRLIYYSQIVNDFQKGDIAEGYSVSREKKESFPLTVTSAQKNPTAFYLCASSRDRASNQPQHFGDGTRLSIL.

The CDR3 loop reads CASSVDSRGTGDYGYTF. CDR3 in DNA: TGTGCCAGCAGCGTAGACTCAAGGGGCACTGGGGACTATGGCTACACCTTC. The chain is built from TRBV9 and TRBJ1-2; possible D gene TRBD1, 5 bases. V was pared by 0 bases and J by 3 bases, with 18 bases between. In germline, CDR1 is SGDLS, CDR2 YYNGEE. This CDR3 comprises 17 residues.

J is TRBJ2-1 and V is TRBV5-6, with D uncertain. V shed 4 bases and J shed 0 bases, with 11 bases lying between them. This CDR3 contains 15 residues. In germline, CDR1 is SGHDT, CDR2 YYEEEE. The CDR3 DNA follows: TGTGCCAGCAGCCCCCCCGGTGGCTCCTACAATGAGCAGTTCTTC. It translates to CASSPPGGSYNEQFF.

The V and J genes are TRBV30 and TRBJ1-6, with unresolved D. The CDR3 covers 16 residues. V was trimmed by 1 base and J by 0 bases, leaving 10 bases between them. The germline gives CDR1 GTSNPN, CDR2 SVGIG (reference sequence). CDR3 protein: CAWSASASSYNSPLHF. The DNA for the CDR3 is TGTGCCTGGAGTGCATCGGCTAGCTCCTATAATTCACCCCTCCACTTT.

The V and J genes are TRBV5-1 and TRBJ2-7; TRBD2 agrees at 14 bases. Trimming at V came to 0 bases and at J to 2 bases, leaving 1 base not matched to a gene. Germline CDR1 SGHRS, CDR2 YFSETQ. There are 16 residues in the CDR3. The CDR3 DNA reads as TGCGCCAGCAGCTTGGGACTAGCGGGAGGGGCCTACGAGCAGTACTTC. Amino acid sequence: CASSLGLAGGAYEQYF.

The J gene is TRBJ2-1, the V gene TRBV6-1, with D tentatively TRBD1 or TRBD2 (5 bases each). Germline CDR1 MNHNS, CDR2 SASEGT. V dropped 7 bases and J dropped 9 bases, with 13 bases sitting between them. CDR3 length: 12 residues. CDR3 sequence: CASTGRYFEQFF. The CDR3 DNA sequence: TGTGCCAGCACGGGACGATATTTTGAGCAGTTCTTC.

The rearrangement uses TRBV2 and TRBJ2-7, with TRBD2 identical over 11 bases. Germline CDR1 reads SNHLY; CDR2 reads FYNNEI. V shed 9 bases and J 0 bases; nucleotides not matched to a gene: 7. This CDR3 comprises 15 residues. CDR3 region: CASSGLADFSYEQYF. Here the CDR3 DNA reads TGTGCCAGTTCGGGACTAGCGGATTTCTCCTACGAGCAGTACTTC.

This rearrangement joins TRBV5-5 to TRBJ1-5, with D hard to call. The ends were cut back, 0 bases at V and 0 bases at J, with 10 bases in the middle. Germline-derived CDR1 and CDR2 are SGHKS and YYEKEE (reference sequence). There are 16 residues in the CDR3. This CDR3 reads CASSLESGNSNQPQHF. CDR3 coding DNA: TGTGCCAGCAGCTTGGAATCTGGAAATAGCAATCAGCCCCAGCATTTT.

This sequence joins TRBV5-1 and TRBJ2-2; 9 positions match TRBD1. CDR3 size: 15 residues. J lost 7 bases, V lost 0 bases, and 4 bases had no gene match. Germline values: CDR1 SGHRS, CDR2 YFSETQ. The CDR3 nucleotides are TGCGCCAGCAGCTTGGTTGGGACAGGGCTCGGGGAGCTGTTTTTT. It yields the protein CASSLVGTGLGELFF.

The chain joins TRBV28 to TRBJ1-2; D unclear. V gave up 4 bases and J gave up 7 bases, with 19 bases separating them. Germline V gives CDR1 MDHEN, CDR2 SYDVKM. CDR3 size: 15 residues. The chain's CDR3 is CASSSTYLIELGYTF. The CDR3 DNA is TGTGCCAGCAGTTCAACCTACCTAATCGAACTTGGCTACACCTTC.

This clone was recorded once. The chain has TRBV10-3 and TRBJ2-7, with a weak D call TRBD1 (5 bases). V lost 8 bases, J lost 4 bases, and 15 bases lay in between. Looked up from germline, CDR1 is ENHRY and CDR2 is SYGVKD. The CDR3 consists of 13 residues. The DNA of the CDR3 is TGTGCCATCCGGGCAGGGCCTGATTACGAGCAGTACTTC. It yields the protein CAIRAGPDYEQYF.

This chain links TRBV5-1 with TRBJ2-3, with D hard to call. This CDR3 region has 14 residues. Looked up from germline, CDR1 is SGHRS and CDR2 is YFSETQ. V was shortened by 0 bases and J by 7 bases, with 12 bases between the two germline ends. The CDR3, as DNA: TGCGCCAGCAGCTTGGAAGGGTTGGGGAATACGCAGTATTTT. Residues: CASSLEGLGNTQYF.

V usage is TRBV6-5 and J usage is TRBJ2-7; no clear D. The V gene's germline CDR1 is MNHEY and CDR2 SVGAGI. This CDR3 has 13 amino acids. The ends were cut back, 5 bases at V and 3 bases at J, with 11 bases in the middle. The CDR3 loop reads CASSRTVDYEQYF. In nucleotides, the CDR3 is TGTGCCAGCAGTCGGACGGTGGACTACGAGCAGTACTTC.

The chain combines TRBV19 with TRBJ2-2; 10 positions match TRBD1. Germline values: CDR1 LNHDA, CDR2 SQIVND (reference sequence). The J segment lost 6 bases and the V segment lost 8 bases, leaving 6 bases of the junction unmatched. The CDR3 runs to 14 residues. Here the CDR3 DNA reads TGTGCCAGTTTCTCCGGGACAGGGGCCGGGGAGCTGTTTTTT. Translation gives CASFSGTGAGELFF.

The chain couples TRBV4-3 to TRBJ1-2; D might be TRBD1 (5 bases). Germline values: CDR1 LGHNA, CDR2 YSLEER. The CDR3 contains 16 residues. Trimming shortened V by 3 bases and J by 3 bases, and 17 bases separated the two germline ends. The CDR3 sequence: CASSHLLGQVYYGYTF. The CDR3 coding sequence is TGCGCCAGCAGCCACCTCCTCGGACAAGTGTACTATGGCTACACCTTC.

The chain is built from TRBV10-2 and TRBJ2-7, with D possibly being TRBD1 or TRBD2 (5 bases each). Germline-derived CDR1 and CDR2 are WSHSY and SAAADI. The CDR3 loop spans 13 amino acids. Trimming cost V 0 bases and J 6 bases, with 9 bases left between them. The CDR3 here is CASSESRGAEQYF. The CDR3 DNA is TGCGCCAGCAGTGAGTCGAGAGGGGCCGAGCAGTACTTC.

V is TRBV6-5 and J is TRBJ1-1; D call uncertain. CDR3 length: 16 residues. V lost 4 bases, J lost 6 bases, and 21 bases lay in between. CDR1 and CDR2 from the germline V gene are MNHEY and SVGAGI. CDR3 coding DNA: TGTGCCAGCAGTTCCCGGACTTTTTTATATAAGGCTGAAGCTTTCTTT. It specifies CASSSRTFLYKAEAFF.

The chain uses TRBV2 and TRBJ2-7; TRBD1 matches at 9 bases. The V and J ends lost 6 bases and 6 bases, in that order; junction bases with no gene match: 6. The CDR3 runs 13 residues. Germline CDR1 and CDR2: SNHLY and FYNNEI. CDR3 sequence: CASRPGQGGEQYF. Here the CDR3 DNA reads TGTGCCAGCAGGCCGGGACAGGGTGGCGAGCAGTACTTC.

J is TRBJ2-4 and V is TRBV7-2, with 12 bases identical to TRBD2. Losses at the gene ends were 2 bases for V and 2 bases for J; bases not matched to a gene: 7. Germline V CDR1 and CDR2: SGHTA, FQGNSA. The CDR3 covers 18 residues. CDR3 sequence reads: CASSLPPTSGSSKNIQYF. DNA for the CDR3: TGTGCCAGCAGCTTACCCCCGACTAGCGGGAGTTCCAAAAACATTCAGTACTTC.

This rearrangement joins TRBV27 to TRBJ1-3; a weak D match, TRBD1 (6 bases). The CDR3 consists of 15 residues. From germline, CDR1 is MNHEY and CDR2 SMNVEV (reference sequence). V was shortened by 4 bases and J by 3 bases, with 13 bases between the two germline ends. The CDR3 loop reads CASSSLGAGGNTIYF. In nucleotides, the CDR3 is TGTGCCAGCAGTTCCCTGGGGGCTGGTGGAAACACCATATATTTT.

This rearrangement joins TRBV5-1 to TRBJ2-3; 7 bases are a match to TRBD2. Germline lookup yields CDR1 SGHRS and CDR2 YFSETQ. Unmatched junction bases numbered 11, after V lost 4 bases and J lost 3 bases. The CDR3 has 16 residues. CDR3 sequence (DNA): TGCGCCAGCAGCCCGGGGGACGGAGCGGGGACAGATACGCAGTATTTT. Translated, it gives CASSPGDGAGTDTQYF. The whole variable domain, remainder taken from reference TRBV5-1 and TRBJ2-3, is KAGVTQTPRYLIKTRGQQVTLSCSPISGHRSVSWYQQTPGQGLQFLFEYFSETQRNKGNFPGRFSGRQFSNSRSEMNVSTLELGDSALYLCASSPGDGAGTDTQYFGPGTRLTVL.

The V and J genes are TRBV6-1 and TRBJ1-1, with D hard to call. Trimming pared 1 base from V and 2 bases from J, leaving 5 bases between. This CDR3 has 13 amino acids. CDR1 and CDR2 (germline): MNHNS, SASEGT. The chain's CDR3 is CASSEGFNTEAFF. The CDR3 region has the DNA TGTGCCAGCAGTGAAGGGTTTAACACTGAAGCTTTCTTT.